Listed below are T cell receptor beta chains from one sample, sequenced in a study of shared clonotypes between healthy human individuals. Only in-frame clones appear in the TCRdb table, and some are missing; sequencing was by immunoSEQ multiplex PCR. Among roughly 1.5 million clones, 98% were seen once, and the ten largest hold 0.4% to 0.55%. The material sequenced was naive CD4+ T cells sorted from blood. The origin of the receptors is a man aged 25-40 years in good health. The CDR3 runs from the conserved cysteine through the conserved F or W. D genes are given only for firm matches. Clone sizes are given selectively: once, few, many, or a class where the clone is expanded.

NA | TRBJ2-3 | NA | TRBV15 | CATSRDIGGDTQYF | TGTGCCACCAGCAGAGATATCGGGGGAGATACGCAGTATTTT
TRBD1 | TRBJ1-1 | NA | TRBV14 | CASSQVLQGFAEAFF | TGTGCCAGCAGCCAGGTTCTACAGGGGTTCGCTGAAGCTTTCTTT
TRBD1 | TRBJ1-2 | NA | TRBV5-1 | CASSPNLPGQGGLGTF | TGCGCCAGCAGCCCGAACCTCCCGGGACAGGGCGGGTTGGGCACCTTC
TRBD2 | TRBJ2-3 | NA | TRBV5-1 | CASSSSGITDTQYF | TGCGCCAGCAGCTCAAGCGGGATAACAGATACGCAGTATTTT
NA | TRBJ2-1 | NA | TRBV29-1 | CSCLRRQTYNEQFF | TGCAGCTGCTTGAGGAGGCAAACGTACAATGAGCAGTTCTTC
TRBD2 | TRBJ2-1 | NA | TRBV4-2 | CASSPLGTSGAEYNEQFF | TGTGCCAGCAGCCCATTGGGGACTAGCGGCGCTGAATACAATGAGCAGTTCTTC
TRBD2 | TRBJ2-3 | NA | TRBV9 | CASSVGRIAGVSDTQYF | TGTGCCAGCAGCGTAGGCCGGATAGCGGGAGTATCGGATACGCAGTATTTT
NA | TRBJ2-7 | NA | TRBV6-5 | CASSYGRGTGYEQYF | TGTGCCAGCAGCTATGGGAGGGGGACGGGGTACGAGCAGTACTTC
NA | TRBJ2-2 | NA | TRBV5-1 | CASSLQAAPNTGELFF | TGCGCCAGCAGCTTGCAAGCGGCCCCGAACACCGGGGAGCTGTTTTTT
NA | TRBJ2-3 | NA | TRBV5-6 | CASSLRVTDRTDTQYF | TGTGCCAGCAGCTTGCGGGTGACGGACCGCACAGATACGCAGTATTTT
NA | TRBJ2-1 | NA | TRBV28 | CASSPGWSYEQFF | TGTGCCAGCAGTCCGGGTTGGTCATATGAGCAGTTCTTC
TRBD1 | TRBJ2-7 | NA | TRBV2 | CASSEHDRAYEQYF | TGTGCCAGCAGTGAACACGACAGGGCCTACGAGCAGTACTTC
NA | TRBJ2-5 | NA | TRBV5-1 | CASSLEGTVETQYF | TGCGCCAGCAGCTTGGAAGGGACGGTAGAGACCCAGTACTTC
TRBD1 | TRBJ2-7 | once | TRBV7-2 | CASSSDRGYEQYF | TGTGCCAGCAGCTCCGACAGGGGCTACGAGCAGTACTTC
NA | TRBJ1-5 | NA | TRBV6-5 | CASSYSGVVGQPQHF | TGTGCCAGCAGTTACTCAGGAGTTGTCGGTCAGCCCCAGCATTTT
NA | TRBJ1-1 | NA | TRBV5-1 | CASSSEVSTEAFF | TGCGCCAGCAGCTCGGAGGTGAGCACTGAAGCTTTCTTT
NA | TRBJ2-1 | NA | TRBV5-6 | CASSTDPSYNEQFF | TGTGCCAGCAGCACGGATCCATCCTACAATGAGCAGTTCTTC
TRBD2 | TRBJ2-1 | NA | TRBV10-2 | CASGASGGSYNEQFF | TGCGCCAGCGGAGCTAGCGGGGGGTCCTACAATGAGCAGTTCTTC
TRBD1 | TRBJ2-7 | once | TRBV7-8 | CASSRRDRSSYEQYF | TGTGCCAGCAGCCGAAGGGACAGGAGCTCCTACGAGCAGTACTTC
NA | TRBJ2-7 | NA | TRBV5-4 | CASSLGASYEQYF | TGTGCCAGCAGCTTGGGGGCTAGCTACGAGCAGTACTTC
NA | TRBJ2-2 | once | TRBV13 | CASSPTPGSGGELFF | TGTGCCAGCAGCCCGACCCCGGGAAGCGGCGGGGAGCTGTTTTTT
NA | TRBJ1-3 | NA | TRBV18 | CASSPRNGPNSGNTIYF | TGTGCCAGCTCACCACGGAACGGCCCTAACTCTGGAAACACCATATATTTT
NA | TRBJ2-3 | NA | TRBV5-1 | CASSLGGFSTDTQYF | TGCGCCAGCAGCTTGGGTGGGTTTAGCACAGATACGCAGTATTTT
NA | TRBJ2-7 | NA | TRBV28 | CASSFFPGAYEQYF | TGTGCCAGCAGTTTTTTTCCGGGAGCCTACGAGCAGTACTTC
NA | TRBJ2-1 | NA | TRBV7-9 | CASSLQLYEQFF | TGTGCCAGCAGCTTGCAACTTTACGAGCAGTTCTTC
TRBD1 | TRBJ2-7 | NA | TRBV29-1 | CSVILTGVSDEQYF | TGCAGCGTCATCCTGACAGGGGTATCGGATGAGCAGTACTTC
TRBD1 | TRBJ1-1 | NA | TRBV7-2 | CASSLQQGLTTEAFF | TGTGCCAGCAGCCTACAACAGGGGTTGACCACTGAAGCTTTCTTT
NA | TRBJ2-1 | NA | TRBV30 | CAWSVLRPLSYNEQFF | TGTGCCTGGAGTGTACTGAGGCCTCTGTCCTACAATGAGCAGTTCTTC
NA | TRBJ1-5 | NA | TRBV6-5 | CASSYGGGQPQHF | TGTGCCAGCAGTTACGGTGGGGGTCAGCCCCAGCATTTT
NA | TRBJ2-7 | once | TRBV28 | CASSSPRDGLKSTYEQYF | TGTGCCAGCAGTTCCCCAAGGGACGGCCTAAAATCTACTTACGAGCAGTACTTC
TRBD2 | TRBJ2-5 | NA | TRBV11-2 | CASSHTGTRQETQYF | TGTGCCAGCAGTCATACCGGGACTAGACAAGAGACCCAGTACTTC
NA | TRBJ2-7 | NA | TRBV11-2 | CASSSTGIYEQYF | TGTGCCAGCAGCTCCACAGGGATATACGAGCAGTACTTC
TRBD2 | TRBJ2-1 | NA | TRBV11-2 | CASSSGLAGGLSYNEQFF | TGTGCCAGCAGCTCGGGACTAGCGGGAGGACTCTCCTACAATGAGCAGTTCTTC